The clone carrying this TCR beta chain has a count of ten or more. The sample originates from a study of tumor-infiltrating lymphocytes in primary liver carcinoma. Across the whole study: Samples yielded about 3.65 to 7.13 million productive TCRbeta reads, similar across tissue types.

There are 15 residues in the CDR3. With 0 bases removed from V and 1 base from J, the gap between germline ends came to 9 bases. CDR1 is MGHRA and CDR2 is YSYEKL in the germline V gene. The source material, roughly 18-31 mg of unsorted bulk tissue, was used to co-extract RNA and DNA. Surgery removed the patients' primary liver carcinoma. TCR beta cDNA was reverse-transcribed from roughly 0.45 ug of total RNA. The reaction used a constant-region primer and ProtoScript II reverse transcriptase. Slightly modified ARM-PCR, run as three nested multiplex PCR rounds, produced the TCR beta libraries. In the first two PCR rounds, TRBV1-TRBV30 forward primers were paired with a C-beta reverse primer, and each round lasted approximately 9 cycles. TCRdb independently ran MiXCR on the multiplex PCR reads; one entry per CDR3 protein. There are under 150,000 distinct CDR3 sequences in the sample; 55% to 70% occur only once, and around 8.1% lies in the top ten.

The sample consisted of tumor-adjacent normal liver tissue. The gene calls are TRBV4-1 and TRBJ1-1, with D hard to call. This clonotype was sampled from a woman aged 55 to 70 with primary liver carcinoma and hepatitis B virus infection. This CDR3 reads CASSQETPRNTEAFF. For the CDR3, the DNA is TGCGCCAGCAGCCAAGAAACCCCAAGGAACACTGAAGCTTTCTTT.